This TCR beta chain originates from a study of blood T cells in healthy people across ages. The V gene lost 5 bases and the J gene lost 4 bases, with 10 bases spanning the gap. CDR1 is SEHNR and CDR2 is FQNEAQ in the germline V gene (reference sequence). CDR3 size: 13 residues. General observations from the study: What prevented conclusive comparison of naive and antigen-experienced cells was that PBMCs were unsorted. CMV status of donors was unknown, possibly confounding expanded clonotype changes.

This clonotype was counted many times. Its specificity is unknown. The authors ran a second PCR of 7 to 11 cycles using a sample-barcoded 5' primer and a J-beta primer mix. The authors tagged each cDNA molecule using a template-switch adaptor with 12 random nucleotides. TCRdb independently ran MiXCR on the 5' RACE reads; one entry per CDR3 protein. The sample holds around 600,000 distinct CDR3 sequences; 40% to 55% are singletons and the top ten take under 30%. Sample: blood. The chain is built from TRBV7-9 and TRBJ2-3; no firm D call. This TCR derives from a man aged 80 or over in good health. The CDR3 region is CASSPRSADTQYF. DNA of the CDR3: TGTGCCAGCAGCCCCCGAAGTGCAGATACGCAGTATTTT.